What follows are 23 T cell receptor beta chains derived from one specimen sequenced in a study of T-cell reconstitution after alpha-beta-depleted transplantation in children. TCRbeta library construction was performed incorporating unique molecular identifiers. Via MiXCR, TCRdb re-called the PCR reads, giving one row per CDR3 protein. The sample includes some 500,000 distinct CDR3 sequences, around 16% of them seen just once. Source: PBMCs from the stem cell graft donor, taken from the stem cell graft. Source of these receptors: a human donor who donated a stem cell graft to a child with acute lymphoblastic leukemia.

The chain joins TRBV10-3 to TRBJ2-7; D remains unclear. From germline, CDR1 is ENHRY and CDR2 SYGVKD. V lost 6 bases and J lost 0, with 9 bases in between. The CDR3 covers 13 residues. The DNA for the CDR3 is TGTGCCATCAGGCTGGCCAGCTCCTACGAGCAGTACTTC. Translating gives CAIRLASSYEQYF.

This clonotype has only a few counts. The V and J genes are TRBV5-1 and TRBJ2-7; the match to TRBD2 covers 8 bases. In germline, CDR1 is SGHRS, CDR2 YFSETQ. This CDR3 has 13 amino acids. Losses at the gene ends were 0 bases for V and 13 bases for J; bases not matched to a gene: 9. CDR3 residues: CASSLDRASGLYF. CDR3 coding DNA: TGCGCCAGCAGCTTGGACCGAGCTAGCGGGCTCTACTTC.

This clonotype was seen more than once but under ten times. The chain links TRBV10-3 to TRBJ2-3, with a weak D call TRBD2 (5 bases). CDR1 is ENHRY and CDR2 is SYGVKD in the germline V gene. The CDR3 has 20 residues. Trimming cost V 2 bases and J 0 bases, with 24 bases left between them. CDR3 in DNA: TGTGCCATCAGTGAGCCTACGGGTAGCGCAAGACTTTCTAGCACAGATACGCAGTATTTT. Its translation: CAISEPTGSARLSSTDTQYF.

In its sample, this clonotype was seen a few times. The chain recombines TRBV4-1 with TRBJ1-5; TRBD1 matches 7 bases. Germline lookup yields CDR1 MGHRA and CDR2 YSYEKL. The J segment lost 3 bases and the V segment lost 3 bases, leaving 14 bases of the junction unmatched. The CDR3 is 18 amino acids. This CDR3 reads CASSQGQLRRGNNQPQHF. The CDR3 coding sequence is TGCGCCAGCAGCCAGGGACAGTTAAGAAGGGGGAACAATCAGCCCCAGCATTTT.

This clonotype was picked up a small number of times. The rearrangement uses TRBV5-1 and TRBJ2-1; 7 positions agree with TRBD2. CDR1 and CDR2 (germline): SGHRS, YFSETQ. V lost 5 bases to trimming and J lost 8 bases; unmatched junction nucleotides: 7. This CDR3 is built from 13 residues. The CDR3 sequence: CASRGLGLDEQFF. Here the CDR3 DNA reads TGCGCCAGCAGAGGACTAGGGCTTGATGAGCAGTTCTTC.

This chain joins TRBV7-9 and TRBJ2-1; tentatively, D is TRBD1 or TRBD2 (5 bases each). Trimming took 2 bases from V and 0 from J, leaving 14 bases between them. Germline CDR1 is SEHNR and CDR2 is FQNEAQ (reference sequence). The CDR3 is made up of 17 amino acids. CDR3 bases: TGTGCCAGCAGCTTAATTCGAGGGACGGTCTCCTACAATGAGCAGTTCTTC. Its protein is CASSLIRGTVSYNEQFF.

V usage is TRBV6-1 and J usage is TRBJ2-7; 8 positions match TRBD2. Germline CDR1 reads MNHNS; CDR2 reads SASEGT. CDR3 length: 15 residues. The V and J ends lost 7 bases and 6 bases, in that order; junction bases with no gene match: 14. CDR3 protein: CASIASGSTTLEQYF. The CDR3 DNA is TGTGCCAGCATCGCCAGCGGGAGTACCACCCTCGAGCAGTACTTC.

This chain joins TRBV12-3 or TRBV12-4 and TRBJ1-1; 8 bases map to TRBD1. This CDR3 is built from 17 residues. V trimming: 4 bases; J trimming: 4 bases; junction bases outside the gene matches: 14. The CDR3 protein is CASSSRTGTMVTTEAFF. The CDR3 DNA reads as TGTGCCAGCAGTTCCCGGACAGGGACGATGGTAACCACTGAAGCTTTCTTT.

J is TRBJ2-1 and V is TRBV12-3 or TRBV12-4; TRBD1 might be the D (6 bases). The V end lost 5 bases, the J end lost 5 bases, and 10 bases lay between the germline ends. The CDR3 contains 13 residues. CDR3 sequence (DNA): TGTGCCAGCAGTAGGACAGCACACAATGAGCAGTTCTTC. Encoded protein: CASSRTAHNEQFF.

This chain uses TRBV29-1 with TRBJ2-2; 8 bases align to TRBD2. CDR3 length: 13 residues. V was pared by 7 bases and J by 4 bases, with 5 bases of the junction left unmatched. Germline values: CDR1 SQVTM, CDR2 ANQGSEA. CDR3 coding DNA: TGCAGCGCCAAACTAGCGGCCACCGGGGAGCTGTTTTTT. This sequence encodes CSAKLAATGELFF.

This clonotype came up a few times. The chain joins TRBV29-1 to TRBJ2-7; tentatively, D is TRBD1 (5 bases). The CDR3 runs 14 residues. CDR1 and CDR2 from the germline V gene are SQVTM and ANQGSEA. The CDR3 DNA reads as TGCAGTTTACTCCAGGGTGATCGGGTCTACGAGCAGTACTTC. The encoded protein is CSLLQGDRVYEQYF.

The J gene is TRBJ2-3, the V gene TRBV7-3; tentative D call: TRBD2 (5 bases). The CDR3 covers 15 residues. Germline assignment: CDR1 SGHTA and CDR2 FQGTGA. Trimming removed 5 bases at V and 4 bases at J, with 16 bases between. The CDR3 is CASSPGILISDTQYF. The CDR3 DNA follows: TGTGCCAGCAGCCCCGGGATCCTGATTTCAGATACGCAGTATTTT.

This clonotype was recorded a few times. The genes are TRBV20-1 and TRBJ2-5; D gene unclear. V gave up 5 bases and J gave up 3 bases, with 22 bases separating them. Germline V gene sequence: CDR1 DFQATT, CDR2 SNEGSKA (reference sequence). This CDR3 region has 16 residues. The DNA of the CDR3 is TGCAGTGCTGTCCTCTTGAACTCGCCCTTAAAAGAGACCCAGTACTTC. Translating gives CSAVLLNSPLKETQYF.

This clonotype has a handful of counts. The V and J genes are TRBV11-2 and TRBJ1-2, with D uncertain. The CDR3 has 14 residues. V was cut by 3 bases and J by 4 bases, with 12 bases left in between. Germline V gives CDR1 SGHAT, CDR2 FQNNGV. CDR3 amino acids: CASSLWTGSYGYTF. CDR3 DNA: TGTGCCAGCAGCTTGTGGACGGGTAGCTATGGCTACACCTTC.

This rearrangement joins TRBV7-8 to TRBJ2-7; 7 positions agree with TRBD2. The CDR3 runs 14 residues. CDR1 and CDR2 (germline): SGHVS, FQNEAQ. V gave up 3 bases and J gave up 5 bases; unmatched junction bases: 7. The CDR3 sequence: CASSLYGRSDEQYF. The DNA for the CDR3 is TGTGCCAGCAGCTTGTACGGGAGGTCTGACGAGCAGTACTTC. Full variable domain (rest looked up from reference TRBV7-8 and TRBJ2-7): GAGVSQSPRYKVAKRGQDVALRCDPISGHVSLFWYQQALGQGPEFLTYFQNEAQLDKSGLPSDRFFAERPEGSVSTLKIQRTQQEDSAVYLCASSLYGRSDEQYFGPGTRLTVT.

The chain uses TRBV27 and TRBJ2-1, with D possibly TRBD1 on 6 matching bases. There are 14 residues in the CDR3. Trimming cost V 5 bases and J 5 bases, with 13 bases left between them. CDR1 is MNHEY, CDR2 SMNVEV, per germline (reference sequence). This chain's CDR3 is CASSIRGIHNEQFF. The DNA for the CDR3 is TGTGCCAGCAGTATTAGGGGGATCCACAATGAGCAGTTCTTC.

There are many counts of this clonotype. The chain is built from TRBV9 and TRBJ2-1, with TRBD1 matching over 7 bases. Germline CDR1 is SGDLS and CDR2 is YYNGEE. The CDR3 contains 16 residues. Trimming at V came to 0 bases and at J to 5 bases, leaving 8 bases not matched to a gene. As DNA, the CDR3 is TGTGCCAGCAGCGTAGCGGGACAGCATGGGAACAATGAGCAGTTCTTC. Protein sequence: CASSVAGQHGNNEQFF.

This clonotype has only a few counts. This CDR3 is CASSSGQGFIETQYF. CDR3 in DNA: TGTGCCAGCAGTTCCGGACAGGGTTTTATAGAGACCCAGTACTTC. The V call is TRBV27, the J call TRBJ2-5, with TRBD1 identical over 8 bases. The J segment lost 4 bases and the V segment lost 4 bases, leaving 8 bases of the junction unmatched. This CDR3 contains 15 residues. Germline V gene lookup returns CDR1 MNHEY and CDR2 SMNVEV (reference sequence).

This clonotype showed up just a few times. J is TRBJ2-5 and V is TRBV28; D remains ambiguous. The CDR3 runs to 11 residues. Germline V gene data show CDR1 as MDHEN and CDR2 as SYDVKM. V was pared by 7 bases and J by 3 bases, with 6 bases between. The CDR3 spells CASTVEETQYF. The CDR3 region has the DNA TGTGCCAGCACCGTAGAAGAGACCCAGTACTTC.

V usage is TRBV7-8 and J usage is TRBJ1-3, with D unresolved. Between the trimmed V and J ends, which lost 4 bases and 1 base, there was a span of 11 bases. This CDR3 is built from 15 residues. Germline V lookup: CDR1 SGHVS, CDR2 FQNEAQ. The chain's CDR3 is CASSSSYTSGNTIYF. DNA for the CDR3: TGTGCCAGCAGCTCATCCTACACTTCTGGAAACACCATATATTTT.

The CDR3 nucleotides are TGTGCCAGCAGCTTAGGTTCACAAGTCTCCTACGAGCAGTACTTC. This sequence encodes CASSLGSQVSYEQYF. The chain carries TRBV7-8 and TRBJ2-7; D not certain. V was cut by 1 base and J by 0 bases, with 10 bases left in between. CDR1 and CDR2 from the germline V gene are SGHVS and FQNEAQ. The CDR3 length is 15 residues.

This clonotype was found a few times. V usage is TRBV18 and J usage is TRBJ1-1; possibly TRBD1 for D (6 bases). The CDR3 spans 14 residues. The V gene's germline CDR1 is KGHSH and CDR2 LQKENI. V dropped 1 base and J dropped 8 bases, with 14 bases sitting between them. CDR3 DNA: TGTGCCAGCTCACCACTCGGGGGGGCCGGGGAAGCTTTCTTT. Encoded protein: CASSPLGGAGEAFF.

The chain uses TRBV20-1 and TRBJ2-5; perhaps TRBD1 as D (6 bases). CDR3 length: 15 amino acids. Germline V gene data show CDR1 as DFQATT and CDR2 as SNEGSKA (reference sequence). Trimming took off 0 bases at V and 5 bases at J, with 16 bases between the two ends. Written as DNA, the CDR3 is TGCAGTGCTAGAGATCGGAGACAGGTCGGGGAGACCCAGTACTTC. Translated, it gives CSARDRRQVGETQYF.